One and the same sample provided the 23 T cell receptor beta chains below, sequenced in a study of T cell repertoires in cytomegalovirus infection. Their target antigens are unknown. MiXCR was run by TCRdb on the reads, yielding one entry per CDR3 protein. Of about 920,000 distinct CDR3 sequences in the sample, approximately 32% were seen once. The input for sequencing was cultured CD8+ T cells from PBMCs, taken from culture after CMV antigen stimulation. These receptors originate from a human donor in good health (CMV status not recorded). Some clones in this sample may be carry-over from other donors' samples.

This clonotype was counted a single time. The chain employs TRBV7-6 and TRBJ2-3; no definite D call. V shed 8 bases and J shed 0 bases, with 3 bases lying between them. Germline CDR1 is SGHVS and CDR2 is FNYEAQ. The CDR3 consists of 11 residues. CDR3 loop: CASFSTDTQYF. The CDR3 DNA reads TGTGCCAGCTTTAGCACAGATACGCAGTATTTT. The complete variable domain, with remaining parts taken from reference TRBV7-6 and TRBJ2-3, reads GAGVSQSPRYKVTKRGQDVALRCDPISGHVSLYWYRQALGQGPEFLTYFNYEAQQDKSGLPNDRFSAERPEGSISTLTIQRTEQRDSAMYRCASFSTDTQYFGPGTRLTVL.

There are a few counts of this clonotype. The chain carries TRBV7-9 and TRBJ1-2, with 8 bases identical to TRBD1. The length of the CDR3 is 13 residues. V lost 5 bases and J lost 6; bases outside the gene matches: 5. Germline loops: CDR1 SEHNR, CDR2 FQNEAQ (reference sequence). DNA of the CDR3: TGTGCCAGCAGCCGACAGACAGGGGATGGCTACACCTTC. This sequence encodes CASSRQTGDGYTF.

In its sample, this clonotype was seen a few times. J is TRBJ2-7 and V is TRBV5-8; tentative D call: TRBD2 (6 bases). CDR1 and CDR2 from the germline V gene are SGHTS and YDEGEE. Trimming removed 0 bases at V and 1 base at J, with 11 bases between. CDR3 size: 15 residues. CDR3: CASSLGPGASYEQYV. CDR3 coding DNA: TGTGCCAGCAGCTTGGGCCCGGGAGCATCCTACGAGCAGTACGTC.

A remark on this clonotype: A single base separates this from a much larger clone, so it may be a read error. This chain uses TRBV7-8 with TRBJ2-3, with D perhaps TRBD2 (5 bases). This CDR3 is built from 15 residues. The V and J ends lost 6 bases and 6 bases respectively, with 19 bases between them. CDR1 and CDR2 from the germline V gene are SGHVS and FQNEAQ. CDR3 nucleotide sequence: TGTGCCAGCAGGCGGGCGCTGGCTCACTGGGATACGCAGTATTTT. Amino acid sequence: CASRRALAHWDTQYF. The whole variable domain, remainder taken from reference TRBV7-8 and TRBJ2-3, is GAGVSQSPRYKVAKRGQDVALRCDPISGHVSLFWYQQALGQGPEFLTYFQNEAQLDKSGLPSDRFFAERPEGSVSTLKIQRTQQEDSAVYLCASRRALAHWDTQYFGPGTRLTVL.

This clonotype was recorded at least ten times. The CDR3 sequence: CASSLTGQGLADTQYF. CDR3 nucleotides: TGTGCCAGCAGCTTGACGGGACAGGGGCTGGCAGATACGCAGTATTTT. The chain combines TRBV7-9 with TRBJ2-3; 10 bases match TRBD1. V was clipped by 3 bases and J by 4 bases; unmatched bases: 7. The CDR3 consists of 16 residues. CDR1 and CDR2 from the germline V gene are SEHNR and FQNEAQ (reference sequence).

J is TRBJ1-4 and V is TRBV27; maybe TRBD1 (6 bases). V dropped 3 bases and J dropped 5 bases, with 13 bases sitting between them. Germline assignment: CDR1 MNHEY and CDR2 SMNVEV (reference sequence). The CDR3 extends over 15 amino acids. The CDR3 is CASSLANRANEKLFF. CDR3 sequence (DNA): TGTGCCAGCAGTTTGGCGAACAGGGCGAATGAAAAACTGTTTTTT.

The chain is built from TRBV6-1 and TRBJ1-1, with TRBD1 matching 7 bases. From germline, CDR1 is MNHNS and CDR2 SASEGT. V was clipped by 2 bases and J by 1 base; unmatched bases: 4. The CDR3 runs to 15 residues. CDR3: CASSEHTGANTEAFF. DNA of the CDR3: TGTGCCAGCAGTGAACATACAGGGGCGAACACTGAAGCTTTCTTT.

This clonotype was recorded at least ten times. This chain uses TRBV7-8 with TRBJ2-7, with D tentatively TRBD2 (5 bases). Germline V CDR1 and CDR2: SGHVS, FQNEAQ. The germline V and J ends were trimmed by 2 bases and 7 bases, with 24 bases remaining between them. The CDR3 covers 17 residues. DNA for the CDR3: TGTGCCAGCAGCTTAACAGAGGGCCGAGACGGCAAGGATGAGCAGTACTTC. Residues: CASSLTEGRDGKDEQYF.

This clonotype was recorded a few times. The V gene is TRBV20-1, the J gene TRBJ1-1; maybe TRBD1 (5 bases). CDR1 and CDR2 from the germline V gene are DFQATT and SNEGSKA (reference sequence). The V end was cut by 6 bases, the J end by 5 bases, with 16 bases between. The CDR3 sequence is 13 residues long. This CDR3 is CSAPGPGGTEAFF. The CDR3 DNA reads as TGCAGTGCCCCCGGACCCGGGGGTACTGAAGCTTTCTTT.

Only a few counts were recorded for this clonotype. V and J are TRBV6-5 and TRBJ2-5; possible D gene TRBD1, 7 bases. CDR1 MNHEY and CDR2 SVGAGI come from the germline V gene. This CDR3 contains 17 residues. V lost 2 bases, J lost 5 bases, and 21 bases lay in between. The CDR3 loop is CASSYLIDRDRGETQYF. The CDR3 nucleotides are TGTGCCAGCAGTTACCTAATAGACAGGGATCGGGGGGAGACCCAGTACTTC.

This clonotype was recorded at least ten times. The chain links TRBV7-2 to TRBJ2-1, with a tentative D call TRBD1 (6 bases). Germline loops: CDR1 SGHTA, CDR2 FQGNSA. The V and J ends lost 5 bases and 9 bases respectively, with 11 bases between them. The CDR3 covers 12 residues. The CDR3 protein is CASSDTGFEQFF. In nucleotides, the CDR3 is TGTGCCAGCAGCGATACAGGGTTTGAGCAGTTCTTC.

V gene TRBV6-1 combines with J gene TRBJ2-3; tentative D call: TRBD1 (6 bases). CDR1 MNHNS and CDR2 SASEGT come from the germline V gene. This CDR3 is built from 17 residues. V shed 5 bases and J shed 3 bases, with 21 bases lying between them. CDR3 loop: CASSHSPRTVPTDTQYF. CDR3 nucleotides: TGTGCCAGCAGTCACTCGCCCAGGACAGTTCCTACAGATACGCAGTATTTT.

This clonotype was recorded a few times. This chain uses TRBV6-1 with TRBJ1-1; 9 bases are shared with TRBD1. This CDR3 has 16 amino acids. Germline V gene sequence: CDR1 MNHNS, CDR2 SASEGT. V was clipped by 6 bases and J by 6 bases; unmatched bases: 14. DNA for the CDR3: TGTGCCAGCAGCCTAAACAGGGGGCTTCCCTCCGCTGAAGCTTTCTTT. Translating gives CASSLNRGLPSAEAFF.

J is TRBJ1-1 and V is TRBV7-9; 8 bases match TRBD1. This CDR3 contains 15 residues. The V gene end was trimmed by 4 bases and the J gene end by 2 bases; junction bases not matched to a gene: 6. Per germline, CDR1 SEHNR and CDR2 FQNEAQ (reference sequence). The CDR3 here is CASSYPTGDNTEAFF. The CDR3 DNA reads as TGTGCCAGCAGCTATCCGACAGGGGATAACACTGAAGCTTTCTTT.

The J gene is TRBJ2-1, the V gene TRBV6-6; no definite D call. Deletions cut 2 bases from V and 2 bases from J, with 10 bases between. This CDR3 is 15 amino acids long. Germline loops: CDR1 MNHNY, CDR2 SVGAGI (reference sequence). CDR3 bases: TGTGCCAGCAGTTACGAACAGAACGCCTACAATGAGCAGTTCTTC. It codes for CASSYEQNAYNEQFF.

This chain links TRBV12-3 or TRBV12-4 with TRBJ2-1; D might be TRBD1 or TRBD2, each matching 5 bases. V was pared by 5 bases and J by 0 bases, with 14 bases between. This CDR3 is 16 amino acids long. The chain's CDR3 is CASSTWDPSSYNEQFF. The CDR3 bases are TGTGCCAGCAGTACCTGGGACCCGAGCTCCTACAATGAGCAGTTCTTC.

This clonotype was counted at least ten times. The V gene is TRBV11-3, the J gene TRBJ2-3, with 9 bases aligning to TRBD2. CDR1 and CDR2 from the germline V gene are SGHNT and YENEEA. CDR3 length equals 17 residues. With V trimmed by 5 bases and J by 2 bases, 11 bases remained unmatched. DNA of the CDR3: TGTGCCAGCAGCACGTCTAGCGGGATCCCTGACACAGATACGCAGTATTTT. It specifies CASSTSSGIPDTDTQYF. Filled out from reference TRBV11-3 and TRBJ2-3, the complete variable domain reads EAGVVQSPRYKIIEKKQPVAFWCNPISGHNTLYWYLQNLGQGPELLIRYENEEAVDDSQLPKDRFSAERLKGVDSTLKIQPAELGDSAVYLCASSTSSGIPDTDTQYFGPGTRLTVL.

V is TRBV10-3 and J is TRBJ2-7; D possibly matches TRBD1 or TRBD2 (5 bases each). Germline V gives CDR1 ENHRY, CDR2 SYGVKD. V lost 4 bases to trimming and J lost 3 bases, with 10 bases between them. This CDR3 is built from 13 residues. CDR3 nucleotide sequence: TGTGCCATCAGTGTGGGGACCAACTACGAGCAGTACTTC. The encoded protein is CAISVGTNYEQYF.

This clonotype was counted many times. V gene TRBV7-6 combines with J gene TRBJ1-1, with D possibly TRBD1 on 5 matching bases. Trimming pared 2 bases from V and 1 base from J, leaving 11 bases between. CDR3 length equals 15 residues. Per germline, CDR1 SGHVS and CDR2 FNYEAQ. The CDR3 nucleotides read TGTGCCAGCAGCTTAATCTGGGGCCAGAACACTGAAGCTTTCTTT. This encodes CASSLIWGQNTEAFF.

This clonotype occurred a few times. The chain joins TRBV7-9 to TRBJ1-1; 9 bases agree with TRBD1. The CDR3 sequence is 15 residues long. J gave up 0 bases and V 8 bases, and 7 bases lay outside the gene matches. The germline gives CDR1 SEHNR, CDR2 FQNEAQ (reference sequence). CDR3 region: CASFPGQGLNTEAFF. CDR3 in DNA: TGTGCCAGCTTCCCGGGACAGGGACTGAACACTGAAGCTTTCTTT.

The chain uses TRBV6-2 or TRBV6-3 and TRBJ2-1; tentative D call: TRBD2 (5 bases). Trimming shortened V by 2 bases and J by 2 bases, and 10 bases separated the two germline ends. CDR1 and CDR2 from the germline V gene are MNHEY and SVGEGT. The CDR3 spans 15 residues. CDR3 loop: CASSYPGWTYNEQFF. Here the CDR3 DNA reads TGTGCCAGCAGTTACCCGGGGTGGACCTACAATGAGCAGTTCTTC.

This clonotype was observed many times. The chain uses TRBV25-1 and TRBJ1-1, with D possibly being TRBD1 (5 bases). Germline V lookup: CDR1 MGHDK, CDR2 SYGVNS. Trimming took 3 bases from V and 0 from J, leaving 11 bases between them. The CDR3 loop spans 15 amino acids. The CDR3 here is CASSDRDGMNTEAFF. The CDR3 DNA reads TGTGCCAGCAGTGACCGGGACGGAATGAACACTGAAGCTTTCTTT.

The chain carries TRBV12-3 or TRBV12-4 and TRBJ2-7; D is unresolved. The CDR3 has 12 amino acids. The germline V and J ends were trimmed by 6 bases and 7 bases, with 13 bases remaining between them. The CDR3 spells CASSQDWLEQYF. DNA of the CDR3: TGTGCCAGCAGCCAGGATTGGTTGGAGCAGTACTTC.